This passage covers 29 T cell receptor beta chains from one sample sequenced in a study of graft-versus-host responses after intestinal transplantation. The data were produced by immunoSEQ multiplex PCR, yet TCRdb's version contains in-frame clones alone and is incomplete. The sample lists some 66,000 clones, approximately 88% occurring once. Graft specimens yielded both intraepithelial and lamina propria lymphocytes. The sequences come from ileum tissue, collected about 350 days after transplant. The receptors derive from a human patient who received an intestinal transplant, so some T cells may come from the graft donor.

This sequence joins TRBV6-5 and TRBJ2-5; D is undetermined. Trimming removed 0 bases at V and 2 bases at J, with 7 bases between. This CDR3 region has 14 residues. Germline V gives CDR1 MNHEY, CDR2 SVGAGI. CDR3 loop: CASSYSNSQETQYF. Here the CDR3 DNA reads TGTGCCAGCAGTTACTCGAACAGTCAAGAGACCCAGTACTTC.

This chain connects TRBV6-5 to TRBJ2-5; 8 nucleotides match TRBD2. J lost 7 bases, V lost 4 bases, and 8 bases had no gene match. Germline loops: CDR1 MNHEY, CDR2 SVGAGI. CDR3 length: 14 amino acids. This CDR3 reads CASSSGAGDGTQYF. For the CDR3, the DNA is TGTGCCAGCAGTTCCGGAGCGGGAGATGGGACCCAGTACTTC.

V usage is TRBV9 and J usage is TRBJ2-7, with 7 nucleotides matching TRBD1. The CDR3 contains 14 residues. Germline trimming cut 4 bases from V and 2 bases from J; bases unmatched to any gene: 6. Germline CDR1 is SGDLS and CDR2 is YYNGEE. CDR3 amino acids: CASSPGDSPYEQYF. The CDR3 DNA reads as TGTGCCAGCAGCCCAGGGGACAGTCCCTACGAGCAGTACTTC.

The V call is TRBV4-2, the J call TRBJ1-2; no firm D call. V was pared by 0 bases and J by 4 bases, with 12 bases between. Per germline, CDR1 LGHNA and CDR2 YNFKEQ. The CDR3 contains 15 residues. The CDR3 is CASSQDTEAFYGYTF. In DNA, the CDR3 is TGTGCCAGCAGCCAAGATACGGAGGCTTTCTATGGCTACACCTTC.

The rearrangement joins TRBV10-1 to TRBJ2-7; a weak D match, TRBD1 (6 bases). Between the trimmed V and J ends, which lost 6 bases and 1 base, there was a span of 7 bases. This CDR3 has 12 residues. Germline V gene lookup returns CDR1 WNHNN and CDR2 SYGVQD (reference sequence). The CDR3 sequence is CASSQGSYEQYF. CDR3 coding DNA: TGCGCCAGCAGCCAGGGGTCCTACGAGCAGTACTTC.

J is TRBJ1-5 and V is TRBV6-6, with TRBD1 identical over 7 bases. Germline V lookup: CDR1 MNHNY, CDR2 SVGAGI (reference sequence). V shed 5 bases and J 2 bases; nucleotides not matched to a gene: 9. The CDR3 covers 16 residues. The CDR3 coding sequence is TGTGCCAGCAGTCCCACAGGGGTATCGGGCAATCAGCCCCAGCATTTT. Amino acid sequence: CASSPTGVSGNQPQHF.

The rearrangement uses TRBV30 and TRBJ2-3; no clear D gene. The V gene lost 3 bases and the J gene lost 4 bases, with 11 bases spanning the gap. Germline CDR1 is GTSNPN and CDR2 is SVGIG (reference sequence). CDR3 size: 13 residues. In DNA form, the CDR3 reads TGTGCCTGGAGCGCTCTATTCGCAGATACGCAGTATTTT. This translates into CAWSALFADTQYF.

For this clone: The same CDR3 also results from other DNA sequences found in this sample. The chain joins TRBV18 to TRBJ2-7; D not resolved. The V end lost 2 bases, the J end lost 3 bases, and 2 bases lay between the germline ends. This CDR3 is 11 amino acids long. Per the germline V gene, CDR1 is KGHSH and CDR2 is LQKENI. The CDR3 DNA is TGTGCCAGCTCACCAGGCTACGAGCAGTACTTC. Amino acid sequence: CASSPGYEQYF.

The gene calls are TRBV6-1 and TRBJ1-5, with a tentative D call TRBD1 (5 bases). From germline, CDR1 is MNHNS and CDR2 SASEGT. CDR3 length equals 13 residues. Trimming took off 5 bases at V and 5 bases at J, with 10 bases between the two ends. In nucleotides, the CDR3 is TGTGCCAGCAGTCAGGGTAGAGATCAGCCCCAGCATTTT. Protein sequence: CASSQGRDQPQHF.

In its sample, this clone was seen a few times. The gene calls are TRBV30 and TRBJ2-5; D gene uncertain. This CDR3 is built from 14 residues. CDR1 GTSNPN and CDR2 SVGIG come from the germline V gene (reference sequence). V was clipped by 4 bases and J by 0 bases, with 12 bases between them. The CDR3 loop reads CAWNENSYQETQYF. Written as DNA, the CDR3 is TGTGCCTGGAACGAGAACAGTTACCAAGAGACCCAGTACTTC.

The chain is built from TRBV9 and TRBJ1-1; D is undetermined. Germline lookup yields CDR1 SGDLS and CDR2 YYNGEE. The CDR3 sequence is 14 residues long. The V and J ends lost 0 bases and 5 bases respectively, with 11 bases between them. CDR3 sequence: CASSVDRGFTEAFF. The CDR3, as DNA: TGTGCCAGCAGCGTAGACCGGGGTTTTACTGAAGCTTTCTTT.

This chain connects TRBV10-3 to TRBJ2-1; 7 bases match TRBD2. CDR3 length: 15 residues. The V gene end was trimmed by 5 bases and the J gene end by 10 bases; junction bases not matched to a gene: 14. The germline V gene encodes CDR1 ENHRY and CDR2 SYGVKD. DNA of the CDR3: TGTGCCATCAGTCTTACACCCGGGACTACCGACGAGCAGTTCTTC. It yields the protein CAISLTPGTTDEQFF.

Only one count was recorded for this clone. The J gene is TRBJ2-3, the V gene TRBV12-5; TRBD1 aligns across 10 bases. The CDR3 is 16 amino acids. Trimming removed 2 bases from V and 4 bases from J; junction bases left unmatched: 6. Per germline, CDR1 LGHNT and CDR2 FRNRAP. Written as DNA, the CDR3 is TGTGCTAGTGGTTTGCGAGGACAGGGGGTGGCAGATACGCAGTATTTT. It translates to CASGLRGQGVADTQYF.

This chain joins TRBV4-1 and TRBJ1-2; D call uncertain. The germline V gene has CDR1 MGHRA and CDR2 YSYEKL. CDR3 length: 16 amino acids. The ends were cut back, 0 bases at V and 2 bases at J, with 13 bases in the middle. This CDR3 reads CASSQESGTLNYGYTF. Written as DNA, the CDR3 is TGCGCCAGCAGCCAAGAATCAGGCACGTTAAACTATGGCTACACCTTC.

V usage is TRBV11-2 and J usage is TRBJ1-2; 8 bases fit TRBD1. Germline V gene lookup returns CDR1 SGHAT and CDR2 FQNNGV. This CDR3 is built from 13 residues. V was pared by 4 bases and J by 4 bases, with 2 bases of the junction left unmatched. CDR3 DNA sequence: TGTGCCAGCAGCTATGGGACAGGCTATGGCTACACCTTC. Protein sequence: CASSYGTGYGYTF.

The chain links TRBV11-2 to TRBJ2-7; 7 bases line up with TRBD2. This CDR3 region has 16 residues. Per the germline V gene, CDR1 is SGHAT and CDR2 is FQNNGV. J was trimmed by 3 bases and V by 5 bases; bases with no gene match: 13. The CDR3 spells CASSEAVGRGFYEQYF. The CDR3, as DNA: TGTGCCAGCAGCGAGGCTGTTGGGCGGGGGTTCTACGAGCAGTACTTC.

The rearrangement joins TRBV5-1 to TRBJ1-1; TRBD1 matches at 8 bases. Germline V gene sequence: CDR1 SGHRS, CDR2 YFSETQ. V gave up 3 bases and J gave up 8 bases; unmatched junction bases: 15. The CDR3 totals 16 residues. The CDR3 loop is CASSSFQGALSFEAFF. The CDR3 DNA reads TGCGCCAGCAGCTCCTTCCAGGGGGCGCTTAGCTTCGAAGCTTTCTTT.

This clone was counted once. For the CDR3, the DNA is TGTGCCAGCAGCCTTGGGGGGGGCTACACCTTC. Translated: CASSLGGGYTF. V and J are TRBV2 and TRBJ1-2, with a weak D call TRBD1 (5 bases). Germline lookup yields CDR1 SNHLY and CDR2 FYNNEI. Trimming took 6 bases from V and 8 from J, leaving 10 bases between them. The CDR3 runs 11 residues.

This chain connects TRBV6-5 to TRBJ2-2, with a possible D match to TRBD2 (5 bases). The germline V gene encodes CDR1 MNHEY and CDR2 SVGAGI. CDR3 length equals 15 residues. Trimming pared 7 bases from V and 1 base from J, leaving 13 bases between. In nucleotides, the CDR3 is TGTGCCAGCACCCCGAACGGGGTGAACACCGGGGAGCTGTTTTTT. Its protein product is CASTPNGVNTGELFF.

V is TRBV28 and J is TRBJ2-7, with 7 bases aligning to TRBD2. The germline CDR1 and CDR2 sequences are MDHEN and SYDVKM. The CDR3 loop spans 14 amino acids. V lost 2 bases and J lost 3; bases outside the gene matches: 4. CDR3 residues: CASSLEGLNYEQYF. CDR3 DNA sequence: TGTGCCAGCAGTTTAGAGGGACTAAACTACGAGCAGTACTTC.

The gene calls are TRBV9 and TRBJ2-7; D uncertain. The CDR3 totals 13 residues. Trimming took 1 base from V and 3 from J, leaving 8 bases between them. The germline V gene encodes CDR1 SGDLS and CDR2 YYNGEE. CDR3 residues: CASSVQLGYEQYF. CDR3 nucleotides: TGTGCCAGCAGCGTACAATTGGGCTACGAGCAGTACTTC.

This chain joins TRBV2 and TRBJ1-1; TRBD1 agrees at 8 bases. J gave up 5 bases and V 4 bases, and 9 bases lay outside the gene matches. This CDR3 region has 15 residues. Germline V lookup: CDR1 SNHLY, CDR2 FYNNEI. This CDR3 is CASSVRQGPGTEAFF. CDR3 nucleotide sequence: TGTGCCAGCAGTGTTCGACAGGGGCCGGGGACTGAAGCTTTCTTT.

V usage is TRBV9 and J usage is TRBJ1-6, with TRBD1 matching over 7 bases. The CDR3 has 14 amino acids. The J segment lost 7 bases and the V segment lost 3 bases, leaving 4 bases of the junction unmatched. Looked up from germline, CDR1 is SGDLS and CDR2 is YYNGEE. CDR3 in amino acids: CASSDTGANSPLHF. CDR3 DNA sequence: TGTGCCAGCAGCGATACAGGGGCAAATTCACCCCTCCACTTT.

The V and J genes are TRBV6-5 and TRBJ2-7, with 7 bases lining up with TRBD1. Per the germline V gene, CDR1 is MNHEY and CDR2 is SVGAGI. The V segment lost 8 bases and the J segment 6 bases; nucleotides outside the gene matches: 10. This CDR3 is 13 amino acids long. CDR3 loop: CASGDRVPSEQYF. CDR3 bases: TGTGCCAGCGGAGACAGGGTACCCTCCGAGCAGTACTTC.

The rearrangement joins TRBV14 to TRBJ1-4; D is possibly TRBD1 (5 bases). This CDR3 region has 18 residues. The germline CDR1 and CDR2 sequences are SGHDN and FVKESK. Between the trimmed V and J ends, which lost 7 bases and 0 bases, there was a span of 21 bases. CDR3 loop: CASILPDINTATNEKLFF. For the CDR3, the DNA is TGTGCCAGCATCCTCCCGGACATCAACACAGCAACTAATGAAAAACTGTTTTTT.

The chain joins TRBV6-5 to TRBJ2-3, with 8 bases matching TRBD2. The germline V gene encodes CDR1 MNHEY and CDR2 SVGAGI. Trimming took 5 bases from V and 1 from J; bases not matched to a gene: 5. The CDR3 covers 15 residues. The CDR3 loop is CASSQGLVGTDTQYF. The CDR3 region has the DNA TGTGCCAGCAGTCAGGGACTAGTGGGCACAGATACGCAGTATTTT.

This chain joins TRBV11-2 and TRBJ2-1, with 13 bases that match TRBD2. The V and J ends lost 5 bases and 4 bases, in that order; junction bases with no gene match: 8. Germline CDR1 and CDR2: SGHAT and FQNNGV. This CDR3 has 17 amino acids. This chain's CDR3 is CASSPRLAGGSYNEQFF. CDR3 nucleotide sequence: TGTGCCAGCAGCCCGAGACTAGCGGGGGGCTCGTACAATGAGCAGTTCTTC.

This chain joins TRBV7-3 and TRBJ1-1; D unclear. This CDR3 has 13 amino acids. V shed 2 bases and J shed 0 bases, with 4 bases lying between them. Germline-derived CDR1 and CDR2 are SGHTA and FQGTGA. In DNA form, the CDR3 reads TGTGCCAGCAGCTTATACTTGAACACTGAAGCTTTCTTT. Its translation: CASSLYLNTEAFF.

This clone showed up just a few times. The CDR3 DNA reads as TGTGCCAGCGAGGACAGGGTAAGCTACAATGAGCAGTTCTTC. Its translation: CASEDRVSYNEQFF. V is TRBV6-6 and J is TRBJ2-1; 8 nucleotides line up with TRBD1. The germline V gene encodes CDR1 MNHNY and CDR2 SVGAGI (reference sequence). V was clipped by 8 bases and J by 3 bases; unmatched bases: 6. The CDR3 spans 14 residues.